Below, 5 T cell receptor beta chains from the same sample are listed, as sequenced in a study of T cells after yellow fever vaccination. Using its own MiXCR run on the 5' RACE reads, TCRdb lists one record per CDR3 protein. The repertoire holds tens of thousands of distinct CDR3 sequences, with under 5.5% as singletons. Sample: PBMCs, either bulk or a sorted T-cell subset (CD4+, CD8+, memory, or dextramer-sorted; not recorded which), taken on the day of the yellow fever booster vaccination. Receptors were obtained from a man in his late teens or twenties who received the YFV17D yellow fever vaccine.

The chain combines TRBV11-2 with TRBJ2-2, with TRBD2 matching over 8 bases. V shed 1 base and J 4 bases; nucleotides not matched to a gene: 8. The CDR3 consists of 17 residues. Germline V lookup: CDR1 SGHAT, CDR2 FQNNGV. The CDR3 region is CASSLVARGGITGELFF. The CDR3 nucleotides are TGTGCCAGCAGCTTAGTCGCCCGCGGGGGGATCACCGGGGAGCTGTTTTTT.

This clonotype was detected ten times or more. The chain uses TRBV7-2 and TRBJ2-2; 8 nucleotides agree with TRBD1. Germline CDR1 reads SGHTA; CDR2 reads FQGNSA. Trimming took 5 bases from V and 6 from J; bases not matched to a gene: 8. CDR3 size: 15 residues. This CDR3 is CASSPRQGTAGELFF. CDR3 sequence (DNA): TGTGCCAGCAGCCCACGACAGGGGACCGCCGGGGAGCTGTTTTTT.

This clonotype was picked up many times. This rearrangement joins TRBV11-1 to TRBJ2-3; D gene unclear. Per germline, CDR1 SGHAT and CDR2 FQDESV (reference sequence). The CDR3 has 16 amino acids. Trimming took 1 base from V and 3 from J, leaving 14 bases between them. DNA of the CDR3: TGTGCCAGCAGCTTAGTGGTAGTCGGGTCGACAGATACGCAGTATTTT. Its translation: CASSLVVVGSTDTQYF.

This clonotype was counted between two and nine times. The chain employs TRBV20-1 and TRBJ1-1; D may be TRBD1 (5 bases). The CDR3 has 14 residues. Looked up from germline, CDR1 is DFQATT and CDR2 is SNEGSKA (reference sequence). V was cut by 0 bases and J by 5 bases, with 13 bases left in between. The CDR3 spells CSAREQGRGTEAFF. DNA for the CDR3: TGCAGTGCTAGAGAGCAGGGCCGCGGGACTGAAGCTTTCTTT.

In its sample, this clonotype was seen many times. This sequence joins TRBV12-3 or TRBV12-4 and TRBJ2-1, with TRBD2 matching over 7 bases. This CDR3 has 15 amino acids. With 3 bases clipped from V and 7 bases from J, the junction kept 9 bases outside the gene matches. CDR3 in DNA: TGTGCCAGCAGTTTTTTCGGCGGGGGTCTTAATGAGCAGTTCTTC. It is translated as CASSFFGGGLNEQFF.